The 27 T cell receptor beta chains below were found in one sample sequenced in a study of blood T cell repertoires in COVID-19. The repertoire was sequenced with immunoSEQ multiplex PCR; TCRdb's copy has only in-frame clones and lacks some. The sample holds under 75,000 clones, 89% seen once. Sequencing input: peripheral blood. The receptors stem from a man aged 45-65 years with active COVID-19.

This clone was seen a few times. This chain connects TRBV4-3 to TRBJ2-1, with 8 bases lining up with TRBD2. The germline gives CDR1 LGHNA, CDR2 YSLEER. V shed 4 bases, J shed 5 bases, and the junction held 13 bases outside the gene matches. The CDR3 is 17 residues long. In nucleotides, the CDR3 is TGCGCCAGCAGCCGAAACCCAAAGCGGGGGCGGAACAATGAGCAGTTCTTC. Protein product: CASSRNPKRGRNNEQFF.

The V call is TRBV19, the J call TRBJ2-1; 9 bases are a match to TRBD1. V lost 4 bases, J lost 10 bases, and 11 bases stayed unmatched. Germline values: CDR1 LNHDA, CDR2 SQIVND (reference sequence). This CDR3 is built from 15 residues. The CDR3 DNA is TGTGCCAGTAGTACTCTCGGGACAGGGTTTAACGAGCAGTTCTTC. Amino acid sequence: CASSTLGTGFNEQFF.

This clone has a handful of counts. The rearrangement links TRBV27 to TRBJ2-3; the D gene is possibly TRBD1 (6 bases). The V end lost 3 bases, the J end lost 5 bases, and 9 bases lay between the germline ends. This CDR3 has 13 amino acids. Per the germline V gene, CDR1 is MNHEY and CDR2 is SMNVEV (reference sequence). As DNA, the CDR3 is TGTGCCAGCAGTTTGAGGGGGATAGATACGCAGTATTTT. Its translation: CASSLRGIDTQYF.

V gene TRBV30 combines with J gene TRBJ2-3; a weak D match, TRBD1 (6 bases). From germline, CDR1 is GTSNPN and CDR2 SVGIG (reference sequence). The CDR3 loop spans 14 amino acids. V lost 3 bases and J lost 3, with 13 bases in between. The CDR3 DNA is TGTGCCTGGAGGAACAGGGCTAAGACAGATACGCAGTATTTT. It translates to CAWRNRAKTDTQYF.

V gene TRBV7-2 combines with J gene TRBJ2-5; the match to TRBD2 covers 12 bases. Germline V gives CDR1 SGHTA, CDR2 FQGNSA. The CDR3 loop spans 17 amino acids. Trimming took 1 base from V and 3 from J; bases not matched to a gene: 6. Here the CDR3 DNA reads TGTGCCAGCAGCTTAGGACTAGCGGGGGATAATGAAGAGACCCAGTACTTC. Residues: CASSLGLAGDNEETQYF.

The chain has TRBV4-3 and TRBJ2-7; perhaps TRBD1 as D (5 bases). Deletions cut 0 bases from V and 2 bases from J, with 14 bases between. Germline assignment: CDR1 LGHNA and CDR2 YSLEER. This CDR3 has 16 amino acids. CDR3 DNA sequence: TGCGCCAGCAGCCAAGATAGGGGCGGCAGGGCCTACGAGCAGTACTTC. It specifies CASSQDRGGRAYEQYF.

The rearrangement uses TRBV14 and TRBJ2-7; 9 positions agree with TRBD1. Trimming cost V 7 bases and J 1 base; bases outside gene matches: 8. This CDR3 is 15 amino acids long. The V gene's germline CDR1 is SGHDN and CDR2 FVKESK. The CDR3 nucleotides are TGTGCCAGCACCCCCGGGACAGGGAATTCCTACGAGCAGTACTTC. Amino acids: CASTPGTGNSYEQYF.

V usage is TRBV15 and J usage is TRBJ2-7; TRBD2 matches at 8 bases. V lost 0 bases, J lost 6 bases, and 7 bases stayed unmatched. This CDR3 is built from 15 residues. CDR1 and CDR2 (germline): LNHNV, YYDKDF (reference sequence). The CDR3 nucleotides read TGTGCCACCAGCAGAGATTTGGCTGCGGGGGGCGAGCAGTACTTC. This gives the protein CATSRDLAAGGEQYF.

For the CDR3, the DNA is TGTGCCAGCAGCCCCTCGGGACTACGGGGCTCCTACGAGCAGTACTTC. As protein: CASSPSGLRGSYEQYF. The chain combines TRBV7-3 with TRBJ2-7, with 7 bases lining up with TRBD2. Looked up from germline, CDR1 is SGHTA and CDR2 is FQGTGA. V was clipped by 5 bases and J by 0 bases; unmatched bases: 10. The CDR3 runs 16 residues.

The chain combines TRBV7-3 with TRBJ2-7, with TRBD2 matching over 8 bases. V was clipped by 1 base and J by 5 bases; unmatched bases: 4. The germline V gene encodes CDR1 SGHTA and CDR2 FQGTGA. The CDR3 is made up of 14 amino acids. The CDR3 is CASSLNSGSHEQYF. CDR3 DNA: TGTGCCAGCAGCTTAAACAGCGGGAGCCACGAGCAGTACTTC.

Notes on this clone: Distinct nucleotide sequences in the sample also encode this CDR3. The rearrangement joins TRBV5-1 to TRBJ2-1; no reliable D call. Germline V gives CDR1 SGHRS, CDR2 YFSETQ. The CDR3 spans 12 residues. V was pared by 2 bases and J by 7 bases, with 7 bases between. The CDR3 region has the DNA TGCGCCAGCAGCTTTTCAGGAAATGAGCAGTTCTTC. Protein sequence: CASSFSGNEQFF.

J is TRBJ2-4 and V is TRBV7-3; D may be TRBD2 (6 bases). The CDR3 runs to 14 residues. V was cut by 4 bases and J by 2 bases, with 9 bases left in between. The germline gives CDR1 SGHTA, CDR2 FQGTGA. The CDR3 loop reads CASSSSDSKNIQYF. Written as DNA, the CDR3 is TGTGCCAGCAGCTCTAGCGACTCCAAAAACATTCAGTACTTC.

The chain joins TRBV27 to TRBJ2-1, with a possible D match to TRBD2 (7 bases). The CDR3 has 17 residues. Trimming removed 1 base from V and 2 bases from J, with 15 bases in between. Germline lookup yields CDR1 MNHEY and CDR2 SMNVEV (reference sequence). The CDR3 DNA reads TGTGCCAGCAGTTTATTAGTTGGGGGGGCAACCTACAATGAGCAGTTCTTC. Translating gives CASSLLVGGATYNEQFF.

This clone has a handful of counts. The chain carries TRBV30 and TRBJ1-5; D is perhaps TRBD1 (5 bases). Trimming left V 1 base short and J 2 bases short, with 12 bases between. In germline, CDR1 is GTSNPN, CDR2 SVGIG (reference sequence). The CDR3 runs 15 residues. The CDR3 sequence: CAWSGIGGGNQPQHF. Here the CDR3 DNA reads TGTGCCTGGAGTGGGATTGGGGGGGGCAATCAGCCCCAGCATTTT.

V is TRBV6-5 and J is TRBJ2-5; 8 bases agree with TRBD1. This CDR3 has 14 amino acids. The junction had 7 bases not matched to a gene; V was cut back by 6 bases and J by 4 bases. The germline CDR1 and CDR2 sequences are MNHEY and SVGAGI. DNA of the CDR3: TGTGCCAGCAGAGTGACAGGGGATGGAGAGACCCAGTACTTC. Amino acid sequence: CASRVTGDGETQYF.

The V gene is TRBV28, the J gene TRBJ1-1; 8 bases agree with TRBD1. The germline V gene encodes CDR1 MDHEN and CDR2 SYDVKM. CDR3 length equals 12 residues. The V and J ends lost 5 bases and 9 bases, in that order; junction bases with no gene match: 5. The chain's CDR3 is CASSPRTGQAFF. The CDR3 DNA reads TGTGCCAGCAGTCCCCGGACAGGGCAAGCTTTCTTT.

V is TRBV6-2 or TRBV6-3 and J is TRBJ2-2, with TRBD1 matching 8 bases. This CDR3 is built from 16 residues. CDR1 and CDR2 from the germline V gene are MNHEY and SVGEGT. The trim removed 2 bases at V and 4 bases at J, leaving 6 bases unmatched. CDR3 DNA: TGTGCCAGCAGTTACCCCACAGGGGGGCTCACCGGGGAGCTGTTTTTT. Translation: CASSYPTGGLTGELFF.

A few counts support this clone. The chain has TRBV14 and TRBJ1-2; D ambiguous. Looked up from germline, CDR1 is SGHDN and CDR2 is FVKESK. Trimming stripped 6 bases from V and 2 bases from J, with 7 bases between. This CDR3 spans 12 amino acids. This CDR3 is CASSSGNYGYTF. The DNA of the CDR3 is TGTGCCAGCAGTTCAGGAAACTATGGCTACACCTTC.

This rearrangement joins TRBV14 to TRBJ1-2; D is possibly TRBD1 (5 bases). This CDR3 has 15 amino acids. The V gene lost 0 bases and the J gene lost 4 bases, with 12 bases spanning the gap. Germline V CDR1 and CDR2: SGHDN, FVKESK. CDR3 DNA sequence: TGTGCCAGCAGCCAAGATGCAGACAGCCTCTATGGCTACACCTTC. Translation gives CASSQDADSLYGYTF.

The rearrangement links TRBV3-1 (or the pseudogene TRBV3-2) to TRBJ2-5, with D perhaps TRBD1 (6 bases). V lost 2 bases to trimming and J lost 4 bases, with 11 bases between them. The CDR3 is 14 amino acids. From germline, CDR1 is LGHDT and CDR2 YNNKEL (reference sequence). CDR3 amino acids: CASSQRGSRETQYF. The CDR3 DNA is TGTGCCAGCAGCCAAAGGGGGTCAAGAGAGACCCAGTACTTC.

The chain joins TRBV7-6 to TRBJ2-1, with 8 bases that match TRBD1. The junction had 3 bases not matched to a gene; V was cut back by 1 base and J by 4 bases. CDR1 and CDR2 from the germline V gene are SGHVS and FNYEAQ. CDR3 length equals 15 residues. CDR3 sequence reads: CASSLETGAYNEQFF. The CDR3 DNA reads as TGTGCCAGCAGCTTAGAGACAGGGGCATACAATGAGCAGTTCTTC.

This sequence joins TRBV5-1 and TRBJ2-7; perhaps TRBD1 as D (5 bases). Looked up from germline, CDR1 is SGHRS and CDR2 is YFSETQ. The CDR3 contains 16 residues. The V end lost 0 bases, the J end lost 2 bases, and 15 bases lay between the germline ends. The CDR3 reads CASSLEGREGPYEQYF. The CDR3 nucleotides read TGCGCCAGCAGCTTGGAGGGCAGGGAAGGGCCCTACGAGCAGTACTTC.

This rearrangement joins TRBV19 to TRBJ1-6; 8 bases are a match to TRBD1. From germline, CDR1 is LNHDA and CDR2 SQIVND (reference sequence). Losses at the gene ends were 9 bases for V and 7 bases for J; bases not matched to a gene: 17. There are 17 residues in the CDR3. The CDR3 DNA reads TGTGCCAGCAGAGCCCACACTGGACAGGGCGGAAATTCACCCCTCCACTTT. This sequence encodes CASRAHTGQGGNSPLHF.

This clone was detected a few times. This rearrangement joins TRBV20-1 to TRBJ2-5; 10 nucleotides match TRBD2. Unmatched junction bases numbered 10, after V lost 3 bases and J lost 6 bases. The CDR3 consists of 15 residues. Germline V CDR1 and CDR2: DFQATT, SNEGSKA (reference sequence). The CDR3 reads CSASLAGGPRKTQYF. CDR3 DNA: TGCAGTGCTAGTTTAGCGGGGGGCCCCAGAAAGACCCAGTACTTC.

The DNA for the CDR3 is TGTGCCAGCAGATCAAACCGCGGGGGTCACCAAGAGACCCAGTACTTC. Residues: CASRSNRGGHQETQYF. The chain recombines TRBV7-8 with TRBJ2-5; TRBD2 matches 7 bases. This CDR3 has 16 residues. The trim removed 6 bases at V and 0 bases at J, leaving 10 bases unmatched. Germline-derived CDR1 and CDR2 are SGHVS and FQNEAQ. The full variable domain, with the rest looked up from reference TRBV7-8 and TRBJ2-5, is GAGVSQSPRYKVAKRGQDVALRCDPISGHVSLFWYQQALGQGPEFLTYFQNEAQLDKSGLPSDRFFAERPEGSVSTLKIQRTQQEDSAVYLCASRSNRGGHQETQYFGPGTRLLVL.

The CDR3 DNA sequence: TGTGCCAGCAGCCCCAGGGGGCAGCAGCCCCAGCATTTT. Its protein is CASSPRGQQPQHF. The V call is TRBV12-3 or TRBV12-4, the J call TRBJ1-5; 8 positions match TRBD1. The CDR3 length is 13 residues. V shed 6 bases and J 7 bases; nucleotides not matched to a gene: 5.

This chain connects TRBV6-5 to TRBJ1-4; possibly TRBD1 for D (6 bases). CDR1 and CDR2 from the germline V gene are MNHEY and SVGAGI. CDR3 size: 14 residues. V shed 6 bases and J shed 8 bases, with 16 bases lying between them. The chain's CDR3 is CASRVTGIGEKLFF. CDR3 sequence (DNA): TGTGCCAGCAGGGTTACAGGGATTGGGGAAAAACTGTTTTTT.